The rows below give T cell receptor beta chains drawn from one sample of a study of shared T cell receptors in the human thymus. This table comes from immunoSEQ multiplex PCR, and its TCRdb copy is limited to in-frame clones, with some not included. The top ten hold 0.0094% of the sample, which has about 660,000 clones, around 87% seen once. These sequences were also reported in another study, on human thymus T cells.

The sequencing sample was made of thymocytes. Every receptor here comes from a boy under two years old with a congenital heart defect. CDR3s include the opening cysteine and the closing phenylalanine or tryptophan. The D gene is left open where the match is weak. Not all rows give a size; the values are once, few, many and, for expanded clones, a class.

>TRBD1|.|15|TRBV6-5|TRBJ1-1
TGTGCCAGCAGTTGCGACAGGGGGCGCATCACTGAAGCTTTCTTT
CASSCDRGRITEAFF
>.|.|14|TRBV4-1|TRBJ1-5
TGCGCCAGCAGCCCGGGGGCGGGGGATCAGCCCCAGCATTTT
CASSPGAGDQPQHF
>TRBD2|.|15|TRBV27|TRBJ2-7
TGTGCCAGCAGTTTCTCTAGCGGGGGGGCCTACGAGCAGTACTTC
CASSFSSGGAYEQYF
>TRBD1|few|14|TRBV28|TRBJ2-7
TGTGCCAGCAGTCTCGAGACAGGGCCCTACGAGCAGTACTTC
CASSLETGPYEQYF
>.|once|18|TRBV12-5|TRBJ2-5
TGTGCTAGTGGTTCACCCACCCCGACTAGAAATCTCCCAGAGACCCAGTACTTC
CASGSPTPTRNLPETQYF
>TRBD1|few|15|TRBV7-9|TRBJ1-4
TGTGCCAGCAGCTTACCGGGACAGCAAAATGAAAAACTGTTTTTT
CASSLPGQQNEKLFF
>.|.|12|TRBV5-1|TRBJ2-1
TGCGCCAGCAGCTTGCGGGGAGGTGAGCAGTTCTTC
CASSLRGGEQFF
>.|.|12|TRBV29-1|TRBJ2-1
TGCAGCGTTGGCCTAGACCACAATGAGCAGTTCTTC
CSVGLDHNEQFF
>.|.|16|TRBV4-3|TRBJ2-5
TGCGCCAGCAGCCAATATCGTTCCACAGGCGATGGGACCCAGTACTTC
CASSQYRSTGDGTQYF
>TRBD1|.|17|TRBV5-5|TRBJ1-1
TGTGCCAGCAGCTTGGATGGCTGGACAGGGGGCAACACTGAAGCTTTCTTT
CASSLDGWTGGNTEAFF
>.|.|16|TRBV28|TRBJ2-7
TGTGCCAGCAGTTTGGGGGGCGGGAGTTTTGGTTACGAGCAGTACTTC
CASSLGGGSFGYEQYF
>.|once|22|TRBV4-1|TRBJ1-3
TGCGCCAGCAGCCAATGGCACCGGGGGAGGTTGCAGGGCAAAATCTCTGGAAACACCATATATTTT
CASSQWHRGRLQGKISGNTIYF
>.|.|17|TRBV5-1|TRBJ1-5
TGCGCCAGCAGCCCAAACCATGGGCTGAAGAGCAATCAGCCCCAGCATTTT
CASSPNHGLKSNQPQHF
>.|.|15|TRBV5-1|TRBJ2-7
TGCGCCAGCAGCTTACAAAGTAATAACTCCTACGAGCAGTACTTC
CASSLQSNNSYEQYF
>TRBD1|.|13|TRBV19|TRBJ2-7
TGTGCCAGTAGCCAGGGACAGGCCTACGAGCAGTACTTC
CASSQGQAYEQYF
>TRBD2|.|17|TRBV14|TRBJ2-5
TGTGCCAGCAGCTACAAAAAGCAGGGACTAGTACAAGAGACCCAGTACTTC
CASSYKKQGLVQETQYF
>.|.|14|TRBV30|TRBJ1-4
TGTGCCTGCAGTCCGGGGGGAGTCAGAGGAAAACTGTTTTTT
CACSPGGVRGKLFF
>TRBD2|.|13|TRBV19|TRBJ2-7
TGTGCCAGTATGCGGGGGAAAGGCTACGAGCAGTACTTC
CASMRGKGYEQYF
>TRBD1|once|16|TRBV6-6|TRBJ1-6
TGTGCCAGCAGTGGGAGGGACAGGGGACAAAATTCACCCCTCCACTTT
CASSGRDRGQNSPLHF
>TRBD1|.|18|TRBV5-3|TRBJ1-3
TGTGCCAGAAGCCAACACCGAGACAGGGGAGATCGTGGAAACACCATATATTTT
CARSQHRDRGDRGNTIYF
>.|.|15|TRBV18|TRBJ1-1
TGTGCCAGCTCACCGGGCGGGGGCCGTGGACTGGGAGCTTTCTTT
CASSPGGGRGLGAFF
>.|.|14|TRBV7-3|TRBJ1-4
TGTGCCAGCAGCTTGAGACAGCATAATGAAAAACTGTTTTTT
CASSLRQHNEKLFF
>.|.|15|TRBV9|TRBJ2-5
TGTGCCAGCAGCGTAGCGGGGAGACCCCAAGAGACCCAGTACTTC
CASSVAGRPQETQYF
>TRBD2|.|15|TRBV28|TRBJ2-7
TGTGCCAGCAGTTTTCCTGGGACTAGCGGGGGTGAGCAGTACTTC
CASSFPGTSGGEQYF
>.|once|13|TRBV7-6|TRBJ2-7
TGTGCCAGCAGCACCGGGAGCTCCTACGAGCAGTACTTC
CASSTGSSYEQYF
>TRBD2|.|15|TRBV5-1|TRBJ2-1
TGCGCCAGCAGTCTAGCGGGAGAAGTTGTCAATGAGCAGTTCTTC
CASSLAGEVVNEQFF
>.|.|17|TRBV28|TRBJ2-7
TGTGCCAGCAGTTTGGTGGGGCGGGGCCCCAGGGCCTACGAGCAGTACTTC
CASSLVGRGPRAYEQYF
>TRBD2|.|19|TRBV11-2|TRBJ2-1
TGTGCCAGCAGCTTAGAAGTCTGGCTAGCGGGAGATAACTACAATGAGCAGTTCTTC
CASSLEVWLAGDNYNEQFF
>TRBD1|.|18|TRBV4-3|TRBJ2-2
TGCGCCAGCAGCCCCAGGGGGCTCGGGCTATCCACCACCGGGGAGCTGTTTTTT
CASSPRGLGLSTTGELFF
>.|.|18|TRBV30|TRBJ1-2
TGTGCCTGGAGTGTGGGCCCCCCGGGACACATCTGGAACTATGGCTACACCTTC
CAWSVGPPGHIWNYGYTF
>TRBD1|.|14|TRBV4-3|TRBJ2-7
TGCGCCAGCAGCCCGGACAGGGCAACCTACGAGCAGTACTTC
CASSPDRATYEQYF
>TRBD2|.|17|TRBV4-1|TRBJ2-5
TGCGCCAGCAGCCAAGAACGACTAGCGGGGGGCCAAGAGACCCAGTACTTC
CASSQERLAGGQETQYF
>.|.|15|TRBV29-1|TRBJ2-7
TGCAGCGTTGTTAGGCGGGCAGGGGGGACCTACGAGCAGTACTTC
CSVVRRAGGTYEQYF
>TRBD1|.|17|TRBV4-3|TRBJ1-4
TGCGCCAGCAGCCGAGAGACAGGGGGAGCCGCTAATGAAAAACTGTTTTTT
CASSRETGGAANEKLFF
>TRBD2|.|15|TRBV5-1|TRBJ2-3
TGCGCCAGCAGCTTGGACGGGAGGAATGTGGATACGCAGTATTTT
CASSLDGRNVDTQYF
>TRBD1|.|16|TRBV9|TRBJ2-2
TGTGCCAGCAGCGGAAGGGACAGGGGGGAAACCGGGGAGCTGTTTTTT
CASSGRDRGETGELFF
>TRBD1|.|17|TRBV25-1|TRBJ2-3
TGTGCCAGCAGTGAACTGGCGACGGACAGGGGAGGAGATACGCAGTATTTT
CASSELATDRGGDTQYF
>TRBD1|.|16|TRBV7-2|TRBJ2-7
TGTGCCAGCAGCTCCTACCCGGGACAGGAGACCTACGAGCAGTACTTC
CASSSYPGQETYEQYF
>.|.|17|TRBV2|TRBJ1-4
TGTGCCAGCTTAATCCGTTCAGGGCAGGGCCATAATGAAAAACTGTTTTTT
CASLIRSGQGHNEKLFF
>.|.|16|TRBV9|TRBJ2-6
TGTGCCAGCAGCCCACCCGAAGGGGCTGGGGCCAACGTCCTGACTTTC
CASSPPEGAGANVLTF
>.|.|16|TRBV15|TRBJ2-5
TGTGCCACCAGCAGAGGAGATTATAGAGGGTTGGAGACCCAGTACTTC
CATSRGDYRGLETQYF
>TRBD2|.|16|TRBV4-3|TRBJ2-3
TGCGCCAGCAGCCAGCCCGGGACTAGTTCCCGGGATACGCAGTATTTT
CASSQPGTSSRDTQYF
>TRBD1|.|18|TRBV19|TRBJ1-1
TGTGCCAGTAGTATAGACGACAGGGGCCTCCCGGGGAACACTGAAGCTTTCTTT
CASSIDDRGLPGNTEAFF
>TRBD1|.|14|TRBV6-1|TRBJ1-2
TGTGCCAGCGAGGACAGGTTCTGTATCTATGGCTACACCTTC
CASEDRFCIYGYTF
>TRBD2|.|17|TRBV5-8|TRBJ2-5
TGTGCCAGCAGCTTTCGAAGGACTAGCGGGGCAGGGGAGACCCAGTACTTC
CASSFRRTSGAGETQYF
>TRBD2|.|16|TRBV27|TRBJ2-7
TGTGCCAGCAGTCCCCCCCGGGGGCGGGAGGTCTACGAGCAGTACTTC
CASSPPRGREVYEQYF
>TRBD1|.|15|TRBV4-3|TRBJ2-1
TGCGCCAGCAGCCAAGGGGCAGGGGGCCTGAATGAGCAGTTCTTC
CASSQGAGGLNEQFF
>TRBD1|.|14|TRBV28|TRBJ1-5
TGTGCCAGCAAAACAGGGGGTCGCAATCAGCCCCAGCATTTT
CASKTGGRNQPQHF
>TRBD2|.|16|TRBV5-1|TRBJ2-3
TGCGCCAGCAGCTTGGGGGCCGGGGGGGGCACAGATACGCAGTATTTT
CASSLGAGGGTDTQYF
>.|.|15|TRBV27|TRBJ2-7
TGTGCCAGCAGTTTACGGCCAGGAATCTCCTACGAGCAGTACTTC
CASSLRPGISYEQYF
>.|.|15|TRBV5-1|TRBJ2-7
TGCGCCAGCTCCTTGGAGGGACACCACTCCTACGAGCAGTACTTC
CASSLEGHHSYEQYF